Presented here are 27 T cell receptor beta chains from one specimen sequenced in a study of T cells in Graves' hyperthyroidism and ophthalmopathy. What was amplified from RNA transcripts were TCR beta CDR3 regions. HTBI primers were the set used in a first-round RT-PCR of the TCR CDR3. From the multiplex PCR reads, TCRdb called clonotypes with MiXCR, one entry per CDR3 protein. This table has 300,000 or so distinct CDR3 sequences, approximately 22% appearing once. The source material was blood. These receptors originate from a woman aged 50 to 60 with Graves' hyperthyroidism.

The rearrangement links TRBV19 to TRBJ2-7; TRBD2 matches at 7 bases. From germline, CDR1 is LNHDA and CDR2 SQIVND (reference sequence). The V segment lost 5 bases and the J segment 3 bases; nucleotides outside the gene matches: 4. This CDR3 is built from 13 residues. In nucleotides, the CDR3 is TGTGCCAGTAGTGCCGGGACTAACTACGAGCAGTACTTC. Encoded protein: CASSAGTNYEQYF.

The chain uses TRBV9 and TRBJ2-2; 9 bases match TRBD1. The trim removed 4 bases at V and 7 bases at J, leaving 8 bases unmatched. Germline V gives CDR1 SGDLS, CDR2 YYNGEE. This CDR3 is 15 amino acids long. The CDR3 sequence: CASSSRTGEVGELFF. The CDR3 DNA is TGTGCCAGCAGCTCGCGGACAGGGGAGGTCGGGGAGCTGTTTTTT.

This clonotype was seen repeatedly, ten times or more. DNA of the CDR3: TGTGCCAGCAGTGAGCAGGAGGGTTATCAGCCCCAGCATTTT. Its translation is CASSEQEGYQPQHF. V is TRBV2 and J is TRBJ1-5; no reliable D call. The V and J ends lost 3 bases and 5 bases respectively, with 11 bases between them. Germline lookup yields CDR1 SNHLY and CDR2 FYNNEI. The CDR3 has 14 residues.

Comment on this clonotype: This may stem from a read error, because a much larger clone lies one nucleotide away. The CDR3: CSAIQGYEQYF. Here the CDR3 DNA reads TGCAGTGCTATACAGGGTTACGAGCAGTACTTC. The J gene is TRBJ2-7, the V gene TRBV20-1; D perhaps matches TRBD1 (6 bases). Trimming removed 4 bases from V and 4 bases from J, with 8 bases in between. This CDR3 has 11 residues. Germline V lookup: CDR1 DFQATT, CDR2 SNEGSKA (reference sequence).

The rearrangement joins TRBV7-2 to TRBJ2-1; a possible D gene is TRBD2 (5 bases). Trimming left V 4 bases short and J 11 bases short, with 18 bases between. The length of the CDR3 is 14 residues. Germline loops: CDR1 SGHTA, CDR2 FQGNSA. CDR3 bases: TGTGCCAGCAGCTCCTTTGACTCACACGGGAAGCAGTTCTTC. It encodes CASSSFDSHGKQFF.

This clonotype has a handful of counts. The V and J genes are TRBV7-9 and TRBJ1-5; 9 bases agree with TRBD1. J was trimmed by 4 bases and V by 0 bases; bases with no gene match: 1. The CDR3 consists of 15 residues. The V gene's germline CDR1 is SEHNR and CDR2 FQNEAQ (reference sequence). The CDR3 here is CASSLAGTGNQPQHF. CDR3 sequence (DNA): TGTGCCAGCAGCTTAGCCGGGACAGGGAATCAGCCCCAGCATTTT.

This clonotype was observed many times. V gene TRBV27 combines with J gene TRBJ2-1, with 7 bases lining up with TRBD2. The CDR3 consists of 13 residues. Germline CDR1 reads MNHEY; CDR2 reads SMNVEV (reference sequence). The V gene end was trimmed by 1 base and the J gene end by 9 bases; junction bases not matched to a gene: 3. This CDR3 is CASSLWGGAEQFF. Here the CDR3 DNA reads TGTGCCAGCAGTTTATGGGGAGGGGCTGAGCAGTTCTTC.

This clonotype occurred many times. The chain combines TRBV20-1 with TRBJ2-5; 14 bases line up with TRBD2. There are 16 residues in the CDR3. Trimming took 2 bases from V and 4 from J; bases not matched to a gene: 6. CDR1 and CDR2 (germline): DFQATT, SNEGSKA (reference sequence). The CDR3 DNA reads TGCAGTGCTAGACCCAGACTAGCGGGAGGGCCAGAGACCCAGTACTTC. Its protein is CSARPRLAGGPETQYF.

This clonotype occurred many times. The chain employs TRBV6-1 and TRBJ2-1; D might be TRBD1 or TRBD2, each matching 7 bases. CDR1 MNHNS and CDR2 SASEGT come from the germline V gene. Trimming took 7 bases from V and 6 from J, leaving 19 bases between them. CDR3 length: 15 residues. The CDR3 DNA reads as TGTGCCAGCACCGGTAGACAGGGCGGGAGCAATGAGCAGTTCTTC. Its protein is CASTGRQGGSNEQFF.

The chain is built from TRBV24-1 and TRBJ2-3; D tentatively fits TRBD1 or TRBD2 (5 bases each). Trimming shortened V by 4 bases and J by 4 bases, and 14 bases separated the two germline ends. There are 15 residues in the CDR3. Germline loops: CDR1 KGHDR, CDR2 SFDVKD. CDR3 region: CATSDLTGGADTQYF. The CDR3 DNA follows: TGTGCCACCAGTGACCTTACAGGAGGTGCAGATACGCAGTATTTT.

In its sample, this clonotype was seen many times. The chain is built from TRBV30 and TRBJ1-2; D remains ambiguous. The CDR3 length is 14 residues. Deletions cut 0 bases from V and 8 bases from J, with 16 bases between. CDR1 is GTSNPN, CDR2 SVGIG, per germline (reference sequence). CDR3 bases: TGTGCCTGGAGTGTCCCGGTAGGGTGGAGCGGCTACACCTTC. This encodes CAWSVPVGWSGYTF.

At least ten counts were recorded for this clonotype. This chain joins TRBV18 and TRBJ1-2; D may be TRBD1 (5 bases). The V and J ends lost 0 bases and 6 bases respectively, with 14 bases between them. The CDR3 consists of 15 residues. The germline V gene encodes CDR1 KGHSH and CDR2 LQKENI. CDR3: CASSPPFRGYHGYTF. CDR3 sequence (DNA): TGTGCCAGCTCACCACCCTTTCGGGGGTATCATGGCTACACCTTC.

The sample holds a few counts of this clonotype. The J gene is TRBJ1-3, the V gene TRBV18, with D maybe TRBD1 (5 bases). Germline values: CDR1 KGHSH, CDR2 LQKENI. Trimming took off 6 bases at V and 8 bases at J, with 11 bases between the two ends. The length of the CDR3 is 12 residues. CDR3 protein: CASSRDADTIYF. CDR3 nucleotide sequence: TGTGCCAGCTCGCGGGACGCAGACACCATATATTTT. The complete variable domain, with remaining parts taken from reference TRBV18 and TRBJ1-3, reads NAGVMQNPRHLVRRRGQEARLRCSPMKGHSHVYWYRQLPEEGLKFMVYLQKENIIDESGMPKERFSAEFPKEGPSILRIQQVVRGDSAAYFCASSRDADTIYFGEGSWLTVV.

This clonotype showed up many times. The J gene is TRBJ2-2, the V gene TRBV18; 9 bases fit TRBD2. V dropped 2 bases and J dropped 0; count of bases not matched to a gene: 7. Germline CDR1 is KGHSH and CDR2 is LQKENI. This CDR3 has 18 amino acids. As DNA, the CDR3 is TGTGCCAGCTCACCATCCCCCCGCGGGAGGGCGAACACCGGGGAGCTGTTTTTT. Residues: CASSPSPRGRANTGELFF.

This clonotype was found many times. V gene TRBV27 combines with J gene TRBJ2-7; 7 nucleotides match TRBD1. CDR1 and CDR2 from the germline V gene are MNHEY and SMNVEV (reference sequence). V gave up 3 bases and J gave up 0 bases; unmatched junction bases: 5. The CDR3 contains 15 residues. For the CDR3, the DNA is TGTGCCAGCAGTTTGGGACAGACTTTCTCCTACGAGCAGTACTTC. Protein: CASSLGQTFSYEQYF.

The chain carries TRBV10-3 and TRBJ2-3; 7 bases are shared with TRBD2. Germline CDR1 and CDR2: ENHRY and SYGVKD. V dropped 7 bases and J dropped 0; count of bases not matched to a gene: 4. This CDR3 contains 14 residues. This CDR3 reads CAINPSGSTDTQYF. DNA for the CDR3: TGTGCCATCAATCCTAGCGGAAGCACAGATACGCAGTATTTT.

The DNA of the CDR3 is TGTGCCAGCAGTTTAGTGCGGATTGTTAGCGCTGAAGCTTTCTTT. This encodes CASSLVRIVSAEAFF. J is TRBJ1-1 and V is TRBV12-3 or TRBV12-4; no definite D call. The V and J ends lost 1 base and 6 bases respectively, with 15 bases between them. CDR3 length: 15 amino acids.

This clonotype was counted ten times or more. The CDR3 bases are TGTGCCAGCAGTTTGGGACAGCCGGGGGAGACCCAGTACTTC. Amino acids: CASSLGQPGETQYF. This rearrangement joins TRBV28 to TRBJ2-5, with 7 bases that match TRBD1. The length of the CDR3 is 14 residues. Germline V lookup: CDR1 MDHEN, CDR2 SYDVKM. J lost 5 bases, V lost 3 bases, and 6 bases had no gene match. Variable domain in full (rest from reference TRBV28 and TRBJ2-5): DVKVTQSSRYLVKRTGEKVFLECVQDMDHENMFWYRQDPGLGLRLIYFSYDVKMKEKGDIPEGYSVSREKKERFSLILESASTNQTSMYLCASSLGQPGETQYFGPGTRLLVL.

This clonotype was counted ten times or more. The chain has TRBV3-1 and TRBJ2-1; a possible D gene is TRBD2 (6 bases). There are 17 residues in the CDR3. Germline V gene sequence: CDR1 LGHDT, CDR2 YNNKEL (reference sequence). The V end lost 0 bases, the J end lost 1 base, and 13 bases lay between the germline ends. The CDR3 region has the DNA TGTGCCAGCAGCCAAGATAGGAGGGGAAGGTCCTACAATGAGCAGTTCTTC. Protein product: CASSQDRRGRSYNEQFF.

The table lists this clonotype with many counts. This rearrangement joins TRBV20-1 to TRBJ2-5; D is perhaps TRBD1 or TRBD2 (5 bases each). Trimming shortened V by 1 base and J by 9 bases, and 12 bases separated the two germline ends. Per germline, CDR1 DFQATT and CDR2 SNEGSKA (reference sequence). The CDR3 contains 12 residues. The CDR3 reads CSARGDGGSQYF. CDR3 sequence (DNA): TGCAGTGCTAGAGGGGACGGTGGGTCCCAGTACTTC.

The chain is built from TRBV20-1 and TRBJ1-2, with 8 bases aligning to TRBD1. The CDR3 spans 13 residues. The germline gives CDR1 DFQATT, CDR2 SNEGSKA (reference sequence). With 3 bases clipped from V and 3 bases from J, the junction kept 3 bases outside the gene matches. The CDR3 nucleotides read TGCAGTGCTAGCGACAGGGGAGACTATGGCTACACCTTC. This translates into CSASDRGDYGYTF.

The gene calls are TRBV25-1 and TRBJ2-2; 8 bases agree with TRBD1. Germline assignment: CDR1 MGHDK and CDR2 SYGVNS. J gave up 5 bases and V 1 base, and 9 bases lay outside the gene matches. The CDR3 is 17 residues long. This CDR3 reads CASSESVRGRGTGELFF. The CDR3 DNA reads as TGTGCCAGCAGTGAATCGGTCAGGGGGCGCGGGACCGGGGAGCTGTTTTTT.

This chain links TRBV7-9 with TRBJ2-7; a weak D match, TRBD1 (6 bases). CDR1 and CDR2 (germline): SEHNR, FQNEAQ (reference sequence). V was trimmed by 4 bases and J by 3 bases, leaving 19 bases between them. This CDR3 is built from 16 residues. CDR3 amino acids: CASSSNAGTLFYEQYF. The CDR3 DNA reads TGTGCCAGCAGCTCAAACGCCGGGACACTTTTCTACGAGCAGTACTTC.

This chain links TRBV7-9 with TRBJ2-3; TRBD1 matches 9 bases. CDR3 length: 15 residues. V shed 5 bases, J shed 2 bases, and the junction held 5 bases outside the gene matches. Germline V gives CDR1 SEHNR, CDR2 FQNEAQ (reference sequence). The CDR3 spells CASSLTGGATDTQYF. CDR3 bases: TGTGCCAGCAGCCTAACAGGGGGCGCCACAGATACGCAGTATTTT.

The rearrangement uses TRBV12-5 and TRBJ2-2; D is unclear. CDR1 and CDR2 (germline): LGHNT, FRNRAP. The CDR3 is 13 residues long. V was shortened by 7 bases and J by 3 bases, with 9 bases between the two germline ends. The CDR3 nucleotides read TGTGCTAGTGCCCCGACCGACACCGGGGAGCTGTTTTTT. Protein product: CASAPTDTGELFF.

The chain couples TRBV2 to TRBJ1-2; TRBD1 agrees at 7 bases. The V gene end was trimmed by 8 bases and the J gene end by 2 bases; junction bases not matched to a gene: 8. Germline CDR1 reads SNHLY; CDR2 reads FYNNEI. CDR3 length equals 14 residues. The DNA of the CDR3 is TGTGCCAGCGTCCGACAGGGTTCCAACTATGGCTACACCTTC. It specifies CASVRQGSNYGYTF.

This clonotype was detected only a few times. The CDR3 sequence is CSASGTSGSPLREQYF. CDR3 sequence (DNA): TGCAGTGCTAGCGGGACTAGCGGGAGTCCCCTCCGCGAGCAGTACTTC. V usage is TRBV20-1 and J usage is TRBJ2-7; 14 bases map to TRBD2. The ends lost 3 bases at V and 6 bases at J; junction bases unmatched: 10. Germline-derived CDR1 and CDR2 are DFQATT and SNEGSKA (reference sequence). CDR3 length equals 16 residues.